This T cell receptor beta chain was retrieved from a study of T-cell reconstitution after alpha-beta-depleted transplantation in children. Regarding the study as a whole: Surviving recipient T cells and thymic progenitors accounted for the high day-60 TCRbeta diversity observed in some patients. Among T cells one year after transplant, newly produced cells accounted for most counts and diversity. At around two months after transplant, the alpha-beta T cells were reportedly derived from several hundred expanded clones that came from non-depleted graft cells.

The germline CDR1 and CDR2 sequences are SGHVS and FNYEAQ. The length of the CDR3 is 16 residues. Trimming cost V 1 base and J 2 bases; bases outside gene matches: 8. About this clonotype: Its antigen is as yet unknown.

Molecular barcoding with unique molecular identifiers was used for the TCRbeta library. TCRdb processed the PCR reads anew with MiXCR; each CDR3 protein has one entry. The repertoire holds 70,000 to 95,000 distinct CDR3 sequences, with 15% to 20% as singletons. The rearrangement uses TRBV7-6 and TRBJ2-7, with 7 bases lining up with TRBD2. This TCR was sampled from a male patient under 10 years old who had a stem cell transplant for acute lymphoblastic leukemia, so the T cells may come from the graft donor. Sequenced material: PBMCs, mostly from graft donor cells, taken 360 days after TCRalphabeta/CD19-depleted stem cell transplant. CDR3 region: CASSLEGGSVPYEQYF. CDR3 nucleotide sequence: TGTGCCAGCAGCTTAGAGGGCGGGAGTGTTCCCTACGAGCAGTACTTC.